Listed below are T cell receptor beta chains from one sample, sequenced in a study of human T cells and chemical hapten exposure. TCRdb independently ran MiXCR on the RACE reads; one entry per CDR3 protein. The sample contains a few hundred thousand distinct CDR3 sequences, roughly 7.7% of which appear only once. This sample comprised whole blood, obtained in connection with sensitization to the hapten diphenylcyclopropenone (DPC). These receptor sequences come from a young man with alopecia areata. Some clones in this sample may be carry-over from other donors' samples. Each CDR3 is given with its conserved first and last residue. The D gene is left open where the match is weak. Some rows have no size entry. The others give once, few or many, or a class for an expanded clone.

cdr3_aa | cdr3_nt | j_call | v_call | cdr3_length | d_call | clone_size
CASSSSTGTHTGELFF | TGTGCCAGCAGCTCATCAACCGGGACACACACCGGGGAGCTGTTTTTT | TRBJ2-2 | TRBV12-3/TRBV12-4 | 16 | - | many
CASSPRGVGKNIQYF | TGTGCCAGCAGTCCTAGAGGGGTCGGCAAAAACATTCAGTACTTC | TRBJ2-4 | TRBV12-3/TRBV12-4 | 15 | - | few
CAISESSGGAEQYF | TGTGCCATCAGTGAGTCGAGTGGAGGGGCCGAGCAGTACTTC | TRBJ2-7 | TRBV10-3 | 14 | - | few
CASSQEPTGRTEAFF | TGCGCCAGCAGCCAAGAACCGACAGGGCGGACTGAAGCTTTCTTT | TRBJ1-1 | TRBV4-1 | 15 | TRBD1 | many
CASSLQTGWNTEAFF | TGTGCCAGCAGCCTGCAGACAGGGTGGAACACTGAAGCTTTCTTT | TRBJ1-1 | TRBV7-6 | 15 | TRBD1 | few
CAISLLGQGANEQYF | TGTGCCATCAGTCTTCTGGGACAGGGGGCAAACGAGCAGTACTTC | TRBJ2-7 | TRBV10-3 | 15 | TRBD1 | few
CASSQDGTKRADTQYF | TGTGCCAGCAGCCAAGATGGGACCAAGCGGGCAGATACGCAGTATTTT | TRBJ2-3 | TRBV4-2 | 16 | - | -
CASSLIGSATEAFF | TGTGCCAGCAGTTTAATAGGGAGCGCCACTGAAGCTTTCTTT | TRBJ1-1 | TRBV27 | 14 | - | -
CASRGAGGAEAFF | TGTGCCAGCAGGGGGGCGGGAGGCGCTGAAGCTTTCTTT | TRBJ1-1 | TRBV4-2 | 13 | - | few
CASSFGERGNYNEQFF | TGTGCCAGCAGCTTCGGGGAGCGGGGAAACTACAATGAGCAGTTCTTC | TRBJ2-1 | TRBV7-3 | 16 | TRBD2 | few
CASSGRKRGGIYEQFF | TGTGCCAGCAGTGGGCGGAAGCGGGGGGGCATTTATGAGCAGTTCTTC | TRBJ2-1 | TRBV6-1 | 16 | TRBD2 | few
CASSQALGRTTSSYNSPLHF | TGCGCCAGCAGCCAAGCGTTGGGCCGGACTACGAGCTCCTATAATTCACCCCTCCACTTT | TRBJ1-6 | TRBV4-3 | 20 | - | many
CAISEYSGTGSSGANVLTF | TGTGCCATCAGTGAGTACTCCGGGACGGGAAGCTCTGGGGCCAACGTCCTGACTTTC | TRBJ2-6 | TRBV10-3 | 19 | - | few
CASSTYITTNEKLFF | TGTGCCAGCAGCACCTACATTACAACTAATGAAAAACTGTTTTTT | TRBJ1-4 | TRBV7-9 | 15 | - | -
CAIRPIGTSGANVLTF | TGTGCCATCAGACCGATAGGAACCTCTGGGGCCAACGTCCTGACTTTC | TRBJ2-6 | TRBV10-3 | 16 | - | -
CASAPGQGPSNQPQHF | TGTGCCAGCGCCCCCGGACAGGGCCCTAGCAATCAGCCCCAGCATTTT | TRBJ1-5 | TRBV12-3/TRBV12-4 | 16 | TRBD1 | -
CASSLGLQRQFF | TGTGCCAGCAGCTTAGGACTTCAGCGTCAGTTCTTC | TRBJ2-1 | TRBV7-2 | 12 | - | few
CASSFWKTGGIYEQYF | TGTGCCAGCAGTTTCTGGAAAACGGGGGGAATCTACGAGCAGTACTTC | TRBJ2-7 | TRBV28 | 16 | TRBD2 | -
CASSLPGLDYEQYF | TGTGCCAGCAGCCTTCCGGGACTCGACTACGAGCAGTACTTC | TRBJ2-7 | TRBV5-8 | 14 | - | -
CASSSPGLAGEETQYF | TGTGCCAGCAGCTCTCCGGGACTAGCGGGGGAAGAGACCCAGTACTTC | TRBJ2-5 | TRBV7-8 | 16 | TRBD2 | -
CASSQVVSGNQPQHF | TGCGCCAGCAGCCAAGTGGTCTCCGGTAATCAGCCCCAGCATTTT | TRBJ1-5 | TRBV4-1 | 15 | - | -
CSVEGDRYNEQFF | TGCAGCGTTGAAGGGGACAGGTACAATGAGCAGTTCTTC | TRBJ2-1 | TRBV29-1 | 13 | TRBD1 | many
CASRRTDGPTDTQYF | TGTGCCAGCAGACGGACGGACGGTCCCACAGATACGCAGTATTTT | TRBJ2-3 | TRBV7-9 | 15 | - | few
CSARQGANTEAFF | TGCAGCGCCCGACAGGGGGCGAACACTGAAGCTTTCTTT | TRBJ1-1 | TRBV29-1 | 13 | TRBD1 | few
CSARDSGGGIAEAFF | TGCAGTGCTAGAGATTCCGGAGGGGGCATCGCTGAAGCTTTCTTT | TRBJ1-1 | TRBV20-1 | 15 | TRBD1 | few
CATSLTGGAMNEQFF | TGTGCCACCAGCCTAACAGGGGGGGCAATGAATGAGCAGTTCTTC | TRBJ2-1 | TRBV24-1 | 15 | - | many
CASAPTGHEQFF | TGTGCCAGCGCCCCCACAGGCCATGAGCAGTTCTTC | TRBJ2-1 | TRBV6-6 | 12 | - | -
CSASPSTEAFF | TGCAGTGCTAGTCCGAGTACTGAAGCTTTCTTT | TRBJ1-1 | TRBV20-1 | 11 | - | many
CASRGPYNSPLHF | TGTGCCAGCAGAGGACCCTATAATTCACCCCTCCACTTT | TRBJ1-6 | TRBV6-5 | 13 | - | -
CASRETGGRAYNEQFF | TGTGCCAGCAGGGAGACAGGGGGCCGCGCCTACAATGAGCAGTTCTTC | TRBJ2-1 | TRBV2 | 16 | TRBD1 | -
CASSPNGRIYGYTF | TGTGCCAGCAGTCCAAACGGCCGGATATATGGCTACACCTTC | TRBJ1-2 | TRBV27 | 14 | - | -
CASSYIPDTQYF | TGTGCCAGCAGTTACATCCCAGATACGCAGTATTTT | TRBJ2-3 | TRBV6-6 | 12 | - | -
CASRGTRDSPTYEQYF | TGTGCCTCCAGAGGGACGCGGGACAGCCCAACCTACGAGCAGTACTTC | TRBJ2-7 | TRBV28 | 16 | - | -
CSAHSGGNTGELFF | TGCAGTGCTCATAGCGGGGGAAACACCGGGGAGCTGTTTTTT | TRBJ2-2 | TRBV20-1 | 14 | TRBD2 | few
CASSVGRRANYGYTF | TGTGCCAGCAGCGTGGGGAGGAGAGCTAACTATGGCTACACCTTC | TRBJ1-2 | TRBV5-6 | 15 | - | -
CASGERTAQHF | TGTGCCAGCGGGGAACGGACGGCCCAGCATTTT | TRBJ1-5 | TRBV6-2/TRBV6-3 | 11 | - | -
CATRKRPAANYGYTF | TGTGCCACCAGAAAGCGGCCGGCTGCTAACTATGGCTACACCTTC | TRBJ1-2 | TRBV15 | 15 | - | -
CASSAGPNQPQHF | TGTGCCAGCAGTGCCGGTCCAAATCAGCCCCAGCATTTT | TRBJ1-5 | TRBV25-1 | 13 | - | -
CASSQDLIAYGYTF | TGTGCCAGCAGCCAAGATTTAATCGCCTATGGCTACACCTTC | TRBJ1-2 | TRBV3-1 | 14 | - | -
CASRSGSEQYF | TGTGCCAGCAGGTCAGGCTCCGAGCAGTACTTC | TRBJ2-7 | TRBV6-2/TRBV6-3 | 11 | - | -
CASSQVGTVAKNIQYF | TGCGCCAGCAGCCAAGTCGGGACAGTTGCCAAAAACATTCAGTACTTC | TRBJ2-4 | TRBV4-1 | 16 | TRBD1 | -
CASSLSGGHTDTQYF | TGCGCCAGCAGCTTGAGCGGGGGCCACACAGATACGCAGTATTTT | TRBJ2-3 | TRBV5-1 | 15 | TRBD2 | -
CSVVAGGLTEAFF | TGCAGCGTTGTGGCAGGGGGCCTCACTGAAGCTTTCTTT | TRBJ1-1 | TRBV29-1 | 13 | TRBD1 | -
CASSLQQGDEKLFF | TGTGCCAGCAGCTTACAACAGGGCGATGAAAAACTGTTTTTT | TRBJ1-4 | TRBV7-9 | 14 | - | few